This passage covers 27 T cell receptor beta chains from one sample sequenced in a study of T cell responses to AZD1222 COVID-19 vaccine. Libraries were prepared by immunoSEQ multiplex PCR; TCRdb keeps only in-frame clonotypes and omits some of them. The table lists about 120,000 clones, approximately 90% of them singletons. Sequencing was performed on peripheral blood, taken on day 0 of AZD1222 vaccination. These receptors all stem from an adult in good health.

This chain joins TRBV6-6 and TRBJ1-1; tentative D call: TRBD1 (6 bases). Trimming pared 6 bases from V and 8 bases from J, leaving 16 bases between. The CDR3 is 13 residues long. In germline, CDR1 is MNHNY, CDR2 SVGAGI (reference sequence). The CDR3, as DNA: TGTGCCAGCAGATTCCCAGGACAGATAGAAGCTTTCTTT. Amino acids: CASRFPGQIEAFF.

The chain links TRBV25-1 to TRBJ2-3; D not resolved. This CDR3 has 14 residues. Deletions cut 5 bases from V and 0 bases from J, with 9 bases between. Per the germline V gene, CDR1 is MGHDK and CDR2 is SYGVNS. The chain's CDR3 is CASSWQRSTDTQYF. In nucleotides, the CDR3 is TGTGCCAGCAGTTGGCAGCGTAGCACAGATACGCAGTATTTT.

This chain links TRBV7-9 with TRBJ2-1; weak D call: TRBD1 (5 bases). There are 12 residues in the CDR3. CDR1 and CDR2 from the germline V gene are SEHNR and FQNEAQ (reference sequence). V was trimmed by 4 bases and J by 10 bases, leaving 11 bases between them. This CDR3 reads CASSYDRVEQFF. The DNA of the CDR3 is TGTGCCAGCAGCTACGACAGAGTCGAGCAGTTCTTC. The whole variable domain, remainder taken from reference TRBV7-9 and TRBJ2-1, is DTGVSQNPRHKITKRGQNVTFRCDPISEHNRLYWYRQTLGQGPEFLTYFQNEAQLEKSRLLSDRFSAERPKGSFSTLEIQRTEQGDSAMYLCASSYDRVEQFFGPGTRLTVL.

V and J are TRBV10-1 and TRBJ2-3; D is unresolved. Germline CDR1 reads WNHNN; CDR2 reads SYGVQD (reference sequence). There are 14 residues in the CDR3. The ends were cut back, 0 bases at V and 2 bases at J, with 6 bases in the middle. The CDR3 protein is CASSESRHTDTQYF. The CDR3 region has the DNA TGCGCCAGCAGTGAGTCCAGACACACAGATACGCAGTATTTT.

CDR3 in amino acids: CASEGGARLNTEAFF. The CDR3 DNA is TGTGCCAGCGAGGGGGGGGCTCGGTTGAACACTGAAGCTTTCTTT. The chain combines TRBV6-5 with TRBJ1-1, with D maybe TRBD1 (6 bases). This CDR3 comprises 15 residues. The germline gives CDR1 MNHEY, CDR2 SVGAGI. Trimming removed 8 bases at V and 0 bases at J, with 16 bases between.

This chain uses TRBV21-1 with TRBJ2-5; the table names TRBD2, a call not compared with the DNA. TRBV21-1 is listed as a pseudogene. This CDR3 region has 18 residues. The CDR3 reads CASSPRVAGGRRPETQYF. CDR3 coding DNA: TGTGCCAGCAGCCCCAGGGTAGCGGGGGGTCGGAGGCCAGAGACCCAGTACTTC.

The chain joins TRBV2 to TRBJ1-1; a possible D gene is TRBD1 (5 bases). Per germline, CDR1 SNHLY and CDR2 FYNNEI. The CDR3 length is 13 residues. Trimming shortened V by 3 bases and J by 5 bases, and 10 bases separated the two germline ends. The CDR3 DNA sequence: TGTGCCAGCAGTGACGCGGGGCGAACTGAAGCTTTCTTT. Translating gives CASSDAGRTEAFF.

The gene calls are TRBV7-2 and TRBJ2-7; 13 nucleotides align to TRBD2. The CDR3 totals 15 residues. CDR1 and CDR2 (germline): SGHTA, FQGNSA. The V and J ends lost 8 bases and 2 bases, in that order; junction bases with no gene match: 6. CDR3 sequence: CASGRLAGGAYEQYF. Here the CDR3 DNA reads TGTGCCAGCGGAAGACTAGCGGGGGGCGCCTACGAGCAGTACTTC. The complete variable domain, with remaining parts taken from reference TRBV7-2 and TRBJ2-7, reads GAGVSQSPSNKVTEKGKDVELRCDPISGHTALYWYRQSLGQGLEFLIYFQGNSAPDKSGLPSDRFSAERTGGSVSTLTIQRTQQEDSAVYLCASGRLAGGAYEQYFGPGTRLTVT.

The rearrangement joins TRBV6-2 or TRBV6-3 to TRBJ1-1; no clear D gene. The germline CDR1 and CDR2 sequences are MNHEY and SVGEGT. V was shortened by 6 bases and J by 0 bases, with 11 bases between the two germline ends. The CDR3 has 14 amino acids. The CDR3 reads CASSISAMNTEAFF. The CDR3 DNA is TGTGCCAGCAGCATATCTGCCATGAACACTGAAGCTTTCTTT.

The chain has TRBV10-3 and TRBJ1-4, with 7 bases aligning to TRBD1. The CDR3 has 13 amino acids. Germline CDR1 is ENHRY and CDR2 is SYGVKD. V shed 10 bases and J 3 bases; nucleotides not matched to a gene: 5. CDR3 sequence (DNA): TGTGCCAGCACAGGGGCGCCTAATGAAAAACTGTTTTTT. Protein sequence: CASTGAPNEKLFF.

This clone was recorded once. The rearrangement uses TRBV6-5 and TRBJ1-2; maybe TRBD1 (6 bases). The CDR3 length is 14 residues. Germline CDR1 MNHEY, CDR2 SVGAGI. Trimming removed 5 bases from V and 1 base from J, with 11 bases in between. The CDR3 nucleotides are TGTGCCAGCAGTAAACAGGGTCTTAACTATGGCTACACCTTC. Protein: CASSKQGLNYGYTF.

This sequence joins TRBV15 and TRBJ1-2, with 9 bases lining up with TRBD1. Germline CDR1 reads LNHNV; CDR2 reads YYDKDF (reference sequence). The V and J ends lost 0 bases and 5 bases, in that order; junction bases with no gene match: 7. This CDR3 has 16 residues. This chain's CDR3 is CATSRDRTGAQYGYTF. DNA of the CDR3: TGTGCCACCAGCAGAGACCGGACAGGGGCTCAATATGGCTACACCTTC.

CDR3 sequence reads: CASSQARGLGGYTF. The CDR3 DNA is TGCGCCAGCAGCCAGGCCCGGGGTTTGGGTGGCTACACCTTC. The chain combines TRBV4-3 with TRBJ1-2; D uncertain. The CDR3 runs to 14 residues. Trimming pared 3 bases from V and 7 bases from J, leaving 15 bases between. Germline loops: CDR1 LGHNA, CDR2 YSLEER.

V usage is TRBV7-9 and J usage is TRBJ2-4; TRBD1 matches at 7 bases. J was trimmed by 3 bases and V by 4 bases; bases with no gene match: 6. Germline V gene data show CDR1 as SEHNR and CDR2 as FQNEAQ (reference sequence). The CDR3 runs to 15 residues. The CDR3 nucleotides are TGTGCCAGCAGCTCGGATACAGGGGACAAAAACATTCAGTACTTC. It translates to CASSSDTGDKNIQYF.

The rearrangement joins TRBV2 to TRBJ1-2, with 7 nucleotides matching TRBD1. V lost 5 bases and J lost 7; bases outside the gene matches: 7. The CDR3 runs 13 residues. Germline V gene data show CDR1 as SNHLY and CDR2 as FYNNEI. CDR3 sequence reads: CASSPQGSGGYTF. In nucleotides, the CDR3 is TGTGCCAGCAGTCCACAGGGGAGTGGTGGCTACACCTTC.

This clone was seen a few times. The chain uses TRBV7-3 and TRBJ2-2; perhaps TRBD1 as D (6 bases). Trimming shortened V by 5 bases and J by 0 bases, and 16 bases separated the two germline ends. This CDR3 is 17 amino acids long. Germline CDR1 SGHTA, CDR2 FQGTGA. The CDR3 here is CASSPNGGGPNTGELFF. The CDR3 DNA follows: TGTGCCAGCAGCCCCAACGGTGGGGGCCCGAACACCGGGGAGCTGTTTTTT.

V usage is TRBV2 and J usage is TRBJ1-5; the match to TRBD1 covers 7 bases. V gave up 7 bases and J gave up 6 bases; unmatched junction bases: 6. CDR3 size: 13 residues. Germline CDR1 SNHLY, CDR2 FYNNEI. CDR3 sequence reads: CASIDRVSQPQHF. In DNA, the CDR3 is TGTGCCAGCATTGACAGGGTGTCTCAGCCCCAGCATTTT.

V usage is TRBV6-6 and J usage is TRBJ1-6, with D perhaps matching TRBD1 (5 bases). Germline CDR1 reads MNHNY; CDR2 reads SVGAGI (reference sequence). Trimming took off 0 bases at V and 6 bases at J, with 9 bases between the two ends. The CDR3 contains 15 residues. The CDR3 sequence is CASSYSTAANSPLHF. The CDR3 bases are TGTGCCAGCAGTTACTCGACAGCGGCTAATTCACCCCTCCACTTT.

The rearrangement joins TRBV19 to TRBJ1-5, with TRBD1 matching 8 bases. The CDR3 is made up of 14 amino acids. With V trimmed by 7 bases and J by 10 bases, 12 bases remained unmatched. CDR1 and CDR2 (germline): LNHDA, SQIVND (reference sequence). This CDR3 reads CASTRQGRRNPQHF. The CDR3 DNA reads as TGTGCCAGTACCCGACAGGGGCGAAGGAATCCCCAGCATTTT.

The gene calls are TRBV18 and TRBJ1-5; D is unresolved. This CDR3 is 13 amino acids long. V dropped 1 base and J dropped 7 bases, with 8 bases sitting between them. CDR1 and CDR2 (germline): KGHSH, LQKENI. The CDR3 DNA reads TGTGCCAGCTCACCACTTGCCGGGCAGCCCCAGCATTTT. It yields the protein CASSPLAGQPQHF.

This clone was picked up a small number of times. The V gene is TRBV5-1, the J gene TRBJ1-1; D is perhaps TRBD1 (5 bases). The CDR3 spans 15 residues. Trimming stripped 3 bases from V and 2 bases from J, with 14 bases between. CDR1 is SGHRS, CDR2 YFSETQ, per germline. The CDR3 region is CASSSGGASNTEAFF. In DNA form, the CDR3 reads TGCGCCAGCAGCTCAGGAGGGGCGAGCAACACTGAAGCTTTCTTT.

This clone was picked up one time. The V gene is TRBV7-2, the J gene TRBJ1-4, with TRBD1 matching 7 bases. The CDR3 covers 15 residues. Germline lookup yields CDR1 SGHTA and CDR2 FQGNSA. Trimming took 5 bases from V and 13 from J; bases not matched to a gene: 16. CDR3 coding DNA: TGTGCCAGCAGCGAACGACAGGGTAACAATGGCGTACTGTTTTTT. Residues: CASSERQGNNGVLFF.

The gene calls are TRBV3-1 (or the pseudogene TRBV3-2) and TRBJ2-5; 8 bases line up with TRBD2. CDR1 LGHDT and CDR2 YNNKEL come from the germline V gene (reference sequence). After removal of 4 bases from V and 7 bases from J, the junction contained 17 bases not matched to a gene. This CDR3 is built from 17 residues. DNA for the CDR3: TGTGCCAGCAGCCCCCGCACAGCTAGCGGGCATCCAGGGACCCAGTACTTC. It is translated as CASSPRTASGHPGTQYF.

V is TRBV7-2 and J is TRBJ2-2; D may be TRBD2 (7 bases). Germline V gene data show CDR1 as SGHTA and CDR2 as FQGNSA. V was clipped by 3 bases and J by 1 base, with 12 bases between them. This CDR3 contains 16 residues. CDR3 sequence (DNA): TGTGCCAGCAGCTTGGCGGGGGCGATGAACACCGGGGAGCTGTTTTTT. It yields the protein CASSLAGAMNTGELFF. Drawing the rest from reference TRBV7-2 and TRBJ2-2, the complete variable domain is GAGVSQSPSNKVTEKGKDVELRCDPISGHTALYWYRQSLGQGLEFLIYFQGNSAPDKSGLPSDRFSAERTGGSVSTLTIQRTQQEDSAVYLCASSLAGAMNTGELFFGEGSRLTVL.

The chain employs TRBV12-3 or TRBV12-4 and TRBJ2-1; D ambiguous. This CDR3 is 11 amino acids long. Trimming pared 4 bases from V and 10 bases from J, leaving 8 bases between. CDR3 DNA: TGTGCCAGCAGTTACGTCAACGAGCAGTTCTTC. This gives the protein CASSYVNEQFF.

This chain links TRBV19 with TRBJ1-6; the D is unclear. V lost 5 bases and J lost 1, with 9 bases in between. The CDR3 totals 15 residues. CDR1 LNHDA and CDR2 SQIVND come from the germline V gene (reference sequence). The CDR3, as DNA: TGTGCCAGTAGTGAGACTCGGTCCTATAATTCACCCCTCCACTTT. This gives the protein CASSETRSYNSPLHF.

This sequence joins TRBV28 and TRBJ2-7, with 10 positions matching TRBD1. V was clipped by 2 bases and J by 4 bases; unmatched bases: 5. Germline V CDR1 and CDR2: MDHEN, SYDVKM. The CDR3 runs to 15 residues. The CDR3 sequence is CASSLPGTGVYEQYF. CDR3 in DNA: TGTGCCAGCAGTTTACCCGGGACAGGGGTTTACGAGCAGTACTTC.